This entry lists 20 T cell receptor beta chains sequenced from one sample in a study of cytomegalovirus exposure and HLA in healthy donors. The PCR made use of 60 Vbeta and 13 Jbeta primers. Sequenced by immunoSEQ multiplex PCR; TCRdb stores in-frame clones only, minus some. The sample totals around 100,000 clones. Specimen: PBMCs. These receptors were obtained from a man in his forties in good health and CMV-seronegative.

The rearrangement links TRBV6-5 to TRBJ1-2, with D uncertain. The V end was cut by 4 bases, the J end by 3 bases, with 6 bases between. CDR3 length: 12 residues. Germline-derived CDR1 and CDR2 are MNHEY and SVGAGI. Written as DNA, the CDR3 is TGTGCCAGCAGTTTCACAGACTATGGCTACACCTTC. This codes for CASSFTDYGYTF.

The chain employs TRBV27 and TRBJ2-1; TRBD2 matches 13 bases. Germline trimming cut 7 bases from V and 6 bases from J; bases unmatched to any gene: 3. Germline-derived CDR1 and CDR2 are MNHEY and SMNVEV (reference sequence). This CDR3 has 14 residues. The CDR3 DNA sequence: TGTGCCAGCAAATGGACTAGCGGGAGCAATGAGCAGTTCTTC. This encodes CASKWTSGSNEQFF.

V is TRBV28 and J is TRBJ2-7, with 7 bases matching TRBD2. This CDR3 has 13 amino acids. Unmatched junction bases numbered 3, after V lost 2 bases and J lost 5 bases. Germline V lookup: CDR1 MDHEN, CDR2 SYDVKM. This chain's CDR3 is CASSLIGRNEQYF. The CDR3 nucleotides read TGTGCCAGCAGTTTAATCGGGAGGAACGAGCAGTACTTC.

The chain has TRBV15 and TRBJ2-1, with a possible D match to TRBD1 (5 bases). This CDR3 spans 15 amino acids. Looked up from germline, CDR1 is LNHNV and CDR2 is YYDKDF (reference sequence). Trimming pared 0 bases from V and 9 bases from J, leaving 15 bases between. The DNA of the CDR3 is TGTGCCACCAGCAGAGAAGTCTCAGGGTCCGGTGAGCAGTTCTTC. This codes for CATSREVSGSGEQFF. The variable domain in full, completed from reference TRBV15 and TRBJ2-1, reads DAMVIQNPRYQVTQFGKPVTLSCSQTLNHNVMYWYQQKSSQAPKLLFHYYDKDFNNEADTPDNFQSRRPNTSFCFLDIRSPGLGDTAMYLCATSREVSGSGEQFFGPGTRLTVL.

The chain has TRBV6-5 and TRBJ1-6; D may be TRBD1 (5 bases). The ends were cut back, 3 bases at V and 8 bases at J, with 17 bases in the middle. This CDR3 contains 16 residues. Germline V gene data show CDR1 as MNHEY and CDR2 as SVGAGI. The CDR3 spells CASSYRGVGVDSPLHF. CDR3 DNA sequence: TGTGCCAGCAGTTATCGGGGGGTAGGAGTTGATTCACCCCTCCACTTT.

The V gene is TRBV4-3, the J gene TRBJ2-7; 12 positions match TRBD2. The CDR3 is made up of 15 amino acids. Germline CDR1 LGHNA, CDR2 YSLEER. J lost 4 bases, V lost 3 bases, and 4 bases had no gene match. The CDR3 here is CASSQGLAGTYEQYF. In DNA form, the CDR3 reads TGCGCCAGCAGCCAGGGACTAGCGGGTACGTACGAGCAGTACTTC.

V gene TRBV15 combines with J gene TRBJ2-1; 12 positions match TRBD1. This CDR3 has 19 residues. The germline V gene encodes CDR1 LNHNV and CDR2 YYDKDF (reference sequence). V shed 3 bases, J shed 3 bases, and the junction held 12 bases outside the gene matches. CDR3 sequence: CATSRGQGAISSGYNEQFF. The CDR3 DNA follows: TGTGCCACCAGCAGGGGACAGGGGGCGATTTCATCCGGCTACAATGAGCAGTTCTTC.

The V call is TRBV11-2, the J call TRBJ2-7; perhaps TRBD1 as D (7 bases). The germline V and J ends were trimmed by 2 bases and 7 bases, with 12 bases remaining between them. Germline loops: CDR1 SGHAT, CDR2 FQNNGV. CDR3 length equals 13 residues. CDR3: CASSLPQGREQYF. The CDR3 DNA follows: TGTGCCAGCAGCTTACCACAGGGGAGGGAGCAGTACTTC.

The rearrangement joins TRBV6-1 to TRBJ1-1; TRBD1 might be the D (5 bases). CDR3 length equals 15 residues. V lost 3 bases, J lost 1 base, and 12 bases lay in between. Germline V gives CDR1 MNHNS, CDR2 SASEGT. The CDR3 is CASSERQGGNTEAFF. CDR3 DNA: TGTGCCAGCAGTGAGAGGCAGGGAGGGAACACTGAAGCTTTCTTT.

The chain recombines TRBV28 with TRBJ2-4; TRBD2 matches 7 bases. The V gene's germline CDR1 is MDHEN and CDR2 SYDVKM. The CDR3 length is 17 residues. V gave up 10 bases and J gave up 0 bases; unmatched junction bases: 15. Here the CDR3 reads CATGGGRGTLAKNIQYF. In DNA, the CDR3 is TGTGCCACCGGGGGAGGGCGAGGAACTCTAGCCAAAAACATTCAGTACTTC.

This chain links TRBV18 with TRBJ2-2; 8 bases match TRBD1. From germline, CDR1 is KGHSH and CDR2 LQKENI. The CDR3 is made up of 16 amino acids. V lost 2 bases to trimming and J lost 7 bases; unmatched junction nucleotides: 9. The chain's CDR3 is CASSPAGQVFVGELFF. The CDR3 nucleotides are TGTGCCAGCTCACCAGCGGGACAGGTTTTTGTCGGGGAGCTGTTTTTT.

CDR3 sequence: CASSPAGTGGSNEQFF. CDR3 DNA: TGTGCCAGCAGTCCTGCCGGGACAGGGGGGTCAAATGAGCAGTTCTTC. The J gene is TRBJ2-1, the V gene TRBV6-6, with 11 bases lining up with TRBD1. CDR3 length equals 16 residues. The germline V gene encodes CDR1 MNHNY and CDR2 SVGAGI (reference sequence). V was pared by 5 bases and J by 7 bases, with 10 bases of the junction left unmatched.

The chain carries TRBV11-3 and TRBJ2-7, with 10 positions matching TRBD1. V lost 4 bases and J lost 6; bases outside the gene matches: 9. CDR1 SGHNT and CDR2 YENEEA come from the germline V gene. This CDR3 comprises 15 residues. CDR3 sequence: CASSSATGTGVEQYF. The CDR3 DNA sequence: TGTGCCAGCAGCTCAGCCACCGGGACAGGGGTCGAGCAGTACTTC.

The chain is built from TRBV28 and TRBJ1-5; TRBD1 aligns across 8 bases. The trim removed 6 bases at V and 0 bases at J, leaving 10 bases unmatched. This CDR3 has 17 residues. From germline, CDR1 is MDHEN and CDR2 SYDVKM. The chain's CDR3 is CASSTPRQGYSNQPQHF. The CDR3 DNA reads TGTGCCAGCAGCACTCCGCGACAGGGGTATAGCAATCAGCCCCAGCATTTT.

The CDR3 protein is CASSPGLAGDFEQFF. The CDR3 coding sequence is TGCGCCAGCAGCCCAGGACTAGCGGGGGATTTTGAGCAGTTCTTC. This sequence joins TRBV10-1 and TRBJ2-1; 13 positions match TRBD2. The CDR3 runs 15 residues. The J segment lost 9 bases and the V segment lost 6 bases, leaving 8 bases of the junction unmatched. Germline CDR1 WNHNN, CDR2 SYGVQD (reference sequence).

The chain uses TRBV2 and TRBJ1-1; tentatively, D is TRBD1 (6 bases). The CDR3 is 14 residues long. The V and J ends lost 2 bases and 5 bases respectively, with 12 bases between them. In germline, CDR1 is SNHLY, CDR2 FYNNEI. CDR3 in DNA: TGTGCCAGCAGTGAACAGGGGAAGGGGACTGAAGCTTTCTTT. It specifies CASSEQGKGTEAFF.

The J gene is TRBJ2-7, the V gene TRBV18, with D unresolved. Germline CDR1 reads KGHSH; CDR2 reads LQKENI. The V and J ends lost 5 bases and 4 bases respectively, with 6 bases between them. The CDR3 totals 11 residues. The CDR3 protein is CASSSFYEQYF. In nucleotides, the CDR3 is TGTGCCAGCTCAAGCTTTTACGAGCAGTACTTC.

The V and J genes are TRBV6-6 and TRBJ2-7, with TRBD2 matching 12 bases. CDR1 and CDR2 from the germline V gene are MNHNY and SVGAGI (reference sequence). This CDR3 contains 13 residues. V dropped 8 bases and J dropped 7; count of bases not matched to a gene: 6. In nucleotides, the CDR3 is TGTGCCAGCCGACTAGCGGGAGTGGGGGAGCAGTACTTC. Its translation is CASRLAGVGEQYF.

This sequence joins TRBV7-2 and TRBJ2-1; D is possibly TRBD1 (5 bases). Germline CDR1 SGHTA, CDR2 FQGNSA. The CDR3 has 13 residues. Trimming removed 4 bases from V and 6 bases from J, with 10 bases in between. The CDR3 loop reads CASSSIDSNEQFF. In DNA, the CDR3 is TGTGCCAGCAGCTCCATAGACAGCAATGAGCAGTTCTTC.

The V gene is TRBV15, the J gene TRBJ2-3, with 7 bases that match TRBD1. Germline-derived CDR1 and CDR2 are LNHNV and YYDKDF (reference sequence). V shed 5 bases and J 4 bases; nucleotides not matched to a gene: 6. This CDR3 is 14 amino acids long. CDR3 nucleotide sequence: TGTGCCACCAGCGGAACAGGGGACCCAGATACGCAGTATTTT. Its translation is CATSGTGDPDTQYF.